The sequence of this T cell receptor beta chain was determined in a study of response to subunit inactivated influenza vaccine. TCRdb used MiXCR to reprocess the RT-PCR reads, holding one entry per CDR3 protein. The table includes a few hundred thousand distinct CDR3 sequences, approximately 7.7% detected once. Germline CDR1 reads SGDLS; CDR2 reads YYNGEE. V was pared by 0 bases and J by 3 bases, with 2 bases of the junction left unmatched. This CDR3 comprises 14 residues. This clonotype was found a few times. The source material was PBMCs from blood, sampled roughly 24 months after vaccination. The chain joins TRBV9 to TRBJ2-7; 8 bases agree with TRBD2. The TCR was taken from a man aged 50-75 years who received an inactivated influenza vaccine. The CDR3 region is CASSVVAGNYEQYF. CDR3 coding DNA: TGTGCCAGCAGCGTAGTAGCGGGGAACTACGAGCAGTACTTC.